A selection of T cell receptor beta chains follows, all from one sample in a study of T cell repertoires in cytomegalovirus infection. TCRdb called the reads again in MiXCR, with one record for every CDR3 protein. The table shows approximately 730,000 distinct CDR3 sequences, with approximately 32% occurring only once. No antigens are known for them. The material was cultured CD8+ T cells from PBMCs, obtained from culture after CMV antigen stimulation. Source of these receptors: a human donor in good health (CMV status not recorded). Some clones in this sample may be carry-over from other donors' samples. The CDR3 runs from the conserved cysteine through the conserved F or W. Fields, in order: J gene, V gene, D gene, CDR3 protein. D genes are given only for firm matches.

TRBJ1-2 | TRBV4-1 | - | CASSPPGRVDGYTF
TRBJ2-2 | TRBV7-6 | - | CATPVAGELFF
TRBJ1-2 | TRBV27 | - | CASSPRPGQGYTF
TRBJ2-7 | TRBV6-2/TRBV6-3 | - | CASTLAVTYEQYF
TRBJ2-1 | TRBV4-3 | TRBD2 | CASSQDSGIGYNEQFF
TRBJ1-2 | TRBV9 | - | CASSATQGLIYGYTF
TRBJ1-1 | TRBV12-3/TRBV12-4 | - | CASSWLGAFF
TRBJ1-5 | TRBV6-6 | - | CASATGSNQPQHF
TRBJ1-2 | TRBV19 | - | CASSIMSTSYGYTF
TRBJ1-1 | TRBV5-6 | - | CASSLITGPEAFF
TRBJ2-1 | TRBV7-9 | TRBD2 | CASSLGTSGGAHNEQFF
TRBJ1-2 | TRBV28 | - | CASRLTAAYGYTF
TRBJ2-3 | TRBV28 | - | CASTLTLTDFSTDTQYF